Presented here are 7 T cell receptor beta chains from one specimen sequenced in a study of blood T cells in healthy people across ages (dated by TCRdb to the mid-2010s). The protocol used for the library was 5' RACE. The sequencer listed for this sample is Illumina HiSeq 2500. A second PCR of about 6 to 11 cycles was performed with a sample-barcoded 5' primer and a J-beta primer mix. Using fastp at Q25 and MiXCR, TCRdb reprocessed the public reads and kept productive beta chains. Duplicate CDR3 protein sequences are folded into a single record with the most common DNA and genes. In this sample the table shows over 950,000 distinct CDR3 sequences, 30% to 40% of which occur a single time. The biggest ten clones account for under 15% of the sample. Input material: blood. These receptor sequences come from a man aged 18 to 29 in good health.

V gene TRBV20-1 combines with J gene TRBJ2-5; 8 nucleotides line up with TRBD2. The trim removed 1 base at V and 11 bases at J, leaving 12 bases unmatched. The CDR3 is 14 residues long. The germline CDR1 and CDR2 sequences are DFQATT and SNEGSKA (reference sequence). The CDR3: CSARAGGVYNEQYF. The CDR3 bases are TGCAGTGCTAGAGCCGGGGGGGTTTACAATGAGCAGTACTTC.

This chain links TRBV20-1 with TRBJ2-1, with D possibly being TRBD1 or TRBD2 (5 bases each). Germline values: CDR1 DFQATT, CDR2 SNEGSKA (reference sequence). This CDR3 has 14 residues. V was trimmed by 1 base and J by 4 bases, leaving 11 bases between them. CDR3 residues: CSARGDRGYNEQFF. CDR3 DNA sequence: TGCAGTGCTAGAGGGGACCGCGGTTACAATGAGCAGTTCTTC.

This clonotype was detected a few times. The J gene is TRBJ2-7, the V gene TRBV18; D may be TRBD1 (5 bases). CDR3 length: 14 amino acids. V was trimmed by 6 bases and J by 0 bases, leaving 12 bases between them. Looked up from germline, CDR1 is KGHSH and CDR2 is LQKENI. CDR3 DNA: TGTGCCAGCTCCCACCTGGACACCTCCTACGAGCAGTACTTC. Translated: CASSHLDTSYEQYF.

This clonotype was found a few times. The chain couples TRBV12-3 or TRBV12-4 to TRBJ2-7; 7 nucleotides agree with TRBD2. V lost 7 bases, J lost 0 bases, and 9 bases stayed unmatched. The CDR3 is 15 residues long. The CDR3: CASTEEAGFSYEQYF. As DNA, the CDR3 is TGTGCCAGCACCGAAGAAGCGGGGTTCTCCTACGAGCAGTACTTC.

This chain links TRBV6-6 with TRBJ1-2, with 8 bases aligning to TRBD1. The CDR3 contains 13 residues. V was clipped by 7 bases and J by 4 bases; unmatched bases: 5. CDR1 MNHNY and CDR2 SVGAGI come from the germline V gene (reference sequence). This chain's CDR3 is CASTSGQVYGYTF. The DNA for the CDR3 is TGTGCCAGCACCTCGGGACAGGTCTATGGCTACACCTTC.

This clonotype was counted a few times. This chain uses TRBV3-1 with TRBJ2-5; D not resolved. Trimming removed 1 base at V and 4 bases at J, with 10 bases between. The germline V gene has CDR1 LGHDT and CDR2 YNNKEL (reference sequence). This CDR3 contains 14 residues. The CDR3 bases are TGTGCCAGCAGCCAAGGGGTTTGGGGAGAGACCCAGTACTTC. Translation gives CASSQGVWGETQYF.

J is TRBJ1-1 and V is TRBV7-2; a weak D match, TRBD1 (5 bases). Trimming shortened V by 7 bases and J by 3 bases, and 12 bases separated the two germline ends. The CDR3 contains 13 residues. Germline-derived CDR1 and CDR2 are SGHTA and FQGNSA. The CDR3 bases are TGTGCCAGCACCCGGGGCCCCCACACTGAAGCTTTCTTT. Amino acid sequence: CASTRGPHTEAFF.